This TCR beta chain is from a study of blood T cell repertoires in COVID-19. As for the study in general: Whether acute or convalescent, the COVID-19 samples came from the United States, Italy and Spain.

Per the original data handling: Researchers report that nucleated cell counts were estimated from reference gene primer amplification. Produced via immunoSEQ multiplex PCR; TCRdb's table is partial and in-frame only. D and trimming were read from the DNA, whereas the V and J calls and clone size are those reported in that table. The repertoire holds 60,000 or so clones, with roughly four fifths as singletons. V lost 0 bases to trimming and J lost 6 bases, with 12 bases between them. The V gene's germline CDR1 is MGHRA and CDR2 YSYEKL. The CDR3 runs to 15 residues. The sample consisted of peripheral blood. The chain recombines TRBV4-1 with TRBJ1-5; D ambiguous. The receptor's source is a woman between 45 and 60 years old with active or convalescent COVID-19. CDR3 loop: CASSQDGREAQPQHF. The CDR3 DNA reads TGCGCCAGCAGCCAAGATGGGAGGGAGGCTCAGCCCCAGCATTTT.